This TCR beta chain came from a study of blood T cell repertoires in COVID-19. Study details: Whether acute or convalescent, the COVID-19 samples came from the United States, Italy and Spain. PBMCs, B-cell-depleted T cells, or T cells were the source of the cDNA or gDNA that made up the material.

In the original analysis: Reference gene primer amplification gave nucleated cell count estimates. Clones were read by immunoSEQ multiplex PCR, and TCRdb kept only the in-frame ones, dropping some. V and J calls plus clone size are reproduced from that table; the DNA served to infer D and trimming. This repertoire shows approximately 220,000 clones, around 85% found once; its top ten account for roughly 8%. V was clipped by 3 bases and J by 5 bases; unmatched bases: 3. From germline, CDR1 is MGHDK and CDR2 SYGVNS. The CDR3 is 15 residues long. The V and J genes are TRBV25-1 and TRBJ1-6, with 8 bases identical to TRBD1. The TCR sequence derives from a woman of 80 years or more with acute or convalescent COVID-19. Sequencing was done on a sample of peripheral blood. Written as DNA, the CDR3 is TGTGCCAGCAGTGACAGGACAGGGAATAATTCACCCCTCCACTTT. Translating it yields CASSDRTGNNSPLHF.